This paragraph reports one TCR beta chain. Its specificity is not known. Purities in excess of 95% were seen in all sorted populations. This sample is drawn from a study of beta chain features in type 1 diabetes. Points from the study as a whole: TCRB CDR3 length was moderately but significantly reduced in all four CD4+ subsets of Type 1 diabetes patients. Fewer junction insertions and more nucleotide deletions appeared in type 1 diabetes patients.

What was sequenced were expressed TCRB transcripts, since all of the isolated RNA had been reverse transcribed. Using immunoSEQ multiplex PCR, the repertoire was profiled, and TCRdb retains in-frame clones only, with some absent. The data show about 180,000 clones, about 13% seen once. V lost 7 bases to trimming and J lost 5 bases; unmatched junction nucleotides: 6. Germline V lookup: CDR1 SGHRS, CDR2 YFSETQ. This CDR3 is 16 amino acids long. The chain combines TRBV5-1 with TRBJ2-2, with TRBD2 identical over 15 bases. Material: central memory CD4+ T cells from blood. This TCR derives from a woman aged 18-30 years in good health. The CDR3 DNA follows: TGCGCCAGCCGGACTAGCGGGAGGGCCGGGACCGGGGAGCTGTTTTTT. The encoded protein is CASRTSGRAGTGELFF. Full variable domain (outside the CDR3, taken from reference TRBV5-1 and TRBJ2-2): KAGVTQTPRYLIKTRGQQVTLSCSPISGHRSVSWYQQTPGQGLQFLFEYFSETQRNKGNFPGRFSGRQFSNSRSEMNVSTLELGDSALYLCASRTSGRAGTGELFFGEGSRLTVL.